Here is one T cell receptor (beta chain) with its context. The data derive from a study of shared clonotypes between healthy human individuals. Study background: CD4 naive and CD4 memory each took three plates per donor, while CD8 naive took two and CD8 memory one.

Clones were sequenced by immunoSEQ multiplex PCR, and TCRdb holds only the in-frame ones, with some missing. The profile shows hundreds of thousands of clones, about 96% of them singletons. Terminally differentiated effector memory CD45RA+ cells were left out of the naive CD8 fraction, which was CD45RO-negative and positively selected for CCR7. The CDR3 contains 15 residues. CDR1 is SGHTA, CDR2 FQGNSA, per germline. Trimming stripped 1 base from V and 4 bases from J, with 13 bases between. The TCR comes from a man aged 30 to 39 in good health. The chain uses TRBV7-2 and TRBJ1-2; unclear D gene. The sample taken for sequencing was naive CD8+ T cells sorted from blood. The CDR3 coding sequence is TGTGCCAGCAGCTTAGATCCCGGTGGTGGCTATGGCTACACCTTC. This translates into CASSLDPGGGYGYTF.